A selection of T cell receptor beta chains follows, all from one sample in a study of PD-1 blockade in classical Hodgkin lymphoma. Only in-frame clones appear in the TCRdb table, and some are missing; sequencing was by immunoSEQ multiplex PCR. The sample contains some 100,000 clones, roughly 92% of which appear only once. Specimen: peripheral blood mononuclear cells (PBMCs), collected at baseline. These receptor sequences come from a human donor with classical Hodgkin lymphoma. Both conserved end residues are part of each CDR3. Each record gives: clone size, J gene, V gene, D gene, CDR3 DNA, CDR3 protein. D genes are given only for firm matches. A row's size may be missing; if present it is once, few, many or a size class.

>.|TRBJ2-2|TRBV14|TRBD2
TGTGCCAGCAGCCGAGTCATGACTAGCGTTACCGGGGAGCTGTTTTTT
CASSRVMTSVTGELFF
>.|TRBJ1-2|TRBV27|.
TGTGCCAGCAGTTTGGGACGATCCGGGCCCTATGGCTACACCTTC
CASSLGRSGPYGYTF
>.|TRBJ2-7|TRBV30|TRBD1
TGTGCCTCTCTTGGGGACAGCTACGAGCAGTACTTC
CASLGDSYEQYF
>.|TRBJ2-2|TRBV9|.
TGTGCCAGCAGCGTAGGTAGGGGGGAGCTGTTTTTT
CASSVGRGELFF
>.|TRBJ2-7|TRBV6-5|TRBD1
TGTGCCAGCAGTGGACAGGGGACCTACGAGCAGTACTTC
CASSGQGTYEQYF
>.|TRBJ1-1|TRBV11-3|.
TGTGCCAGCAGCTTAACGGGGGGGAGGGAGGCTGAAGCTTTCTTT
CASSLTGGREAEAFF
>.|TRBJ2-7|TRBV11-2|.
TGTGCCAGCAGCTTAGGGGGTAAGGCCGGGGAGCAGTACTTC
CASSLGGKAGEQYF
>.|TRBJ2-7|TRBV28|TRBD2
TGTGCCAGCAGTTTGGGGTTAAGTCTAGCGGGAAGCCGGGTGGGCTACGAGCAGTACTTC
CASSLGLSLAGSRVGYEQYF
>.|TRBJ1-2|TRBV4-1|.
TGCGCCAGCAGCCAATCCCCTTGGCAGCAGCAATATGGCTACACCTTC
CASSQSPWQQQYGYTF
>.|TRBJ2-3|TRBV1|.
TGCACCAGCAGCCACCGGCTACCGGGACTCTCTACAGATACGCAGTATTTT
CTSSHRLPGLSTDTQYF
>.|TRBJ2-1|TRBV5-1|.
TGCGCCAGCAAGGGCAGCAGTGAGCAGTTCTTC
CASKGSSEQFF
>once|TRBJ1-4|TRBV9|.
TGTGCCAGCAGCGTATCCGGGGGGAGTGGGGAAAAACTGTTTTTT
CASSVSGGSGEKLFF
>.|TRBJ2-7|TRBV27|TRBD2
TGTGCCAGCAGTTTAAGCCCCACTAGCGGCTACGAGCAGTACTTC
CASSLSPTSGYEQYF
>.|TRBJ2-1|TRBV9|.
TGTGCCAGCAGCGTGGAGGACAGCTCCTACAATGAGCAGTTCTTC
CASSVEDSSYNEQFF
>.|TRBJ2-5|TRBV28|.
TGTGCCAGCAGTTTGCTCGAAGTGGCCCAAGAGACCCAGTACTTC
CASSLLEVAQETQYF
>once|TRBJ1-3|TRBV2|TRBD1
TGTGCCAGCAGTGACGCAGGGGGAAGAAACACCATATATTTT
CASSDAGGRNTIYF
>.|TRBJ2-3|TRBV4-1|.
TGCGCCAGCTCCGGCCGCGGGGCAGATACGCAGTATTTT
CASSGRGADTQYF
>.|TRBJ2-3|TRBV5-4|.
TGTGCCAGCACCAGGGTGGGTGATACGCAGTATTTT
CASTRVGDTQYF
>.|TRBJ2-4|TRBV27|TRBD1
TGTGCCAGCGCAGACAGGGTAGAAAACATTCAGTACTTC
CASADRVENIQYF
>.|TRBJ2-3|TRBV30|TRBD2
TGTGCCTGGAGTGTAGTCAAAGTGTATTCGGGAGGGGGCACAGATACGCAGTATTTT
CAWSVVKVYSGGGTDTQYF
>.|TRBJ2-1|TRBV18|TRBD1
TGTGCCAGCTCACAGCTCCCTACAGGGGGCCTGGGGTTAGGTGAGCAGTTCTTC
CASSQLPTGGLGLGEQFF
>.|TRBJ2-1|TRBV19|.
TGTGCCAGTAGTATAGGATGGAATGAGCAGTTCTTC
CASSIGWNEQFF
>.|TRBJ2-3|TRBV5-1|TRBD2
TGCGCCAGCAGCTTGCCCGGACTAGCAGATACGCAGTATTTT
CASSLPGLADTQYF
>.|TRBJ1-2|TRBV7-9|TRBD1
TGTGCCAGCAGCCGACCCGACAGGGGGCGAGATGGCTACACCTTC
CASSRPDRGRDGYTF
>.|TRBJ2-3|TRBV7-3|.
TGTGCCACCGCAACGGGACATAGCACAGATACGCAGTATTTT
CATATGHSTDTQYF
>.|TRBJ2-7|TRBV5-5|TRBD2
TGTGCCAGCAGCTTGGGGAGCGGGAGGGCCTACGAGCAGTACTTC
CASSLGSGRAYEQYF
>.|TRBJ1-1|TRBV11-3|.
TGTGCCAGCAGCCCTCACGGGACACCGAACACTGAAGCTTTCTTT
CASSPHGTPNTEAFF
>.|TRBJ1-1|TRBV2|.
TGTGCCAGCAAGGGAATCCGGGACGGAGGGATTTTCTTT
CASKGIRDGGIFF
>few|TRBJ1-2|TRBV6-6|.
TGTGCCAGCAGATCTCCCAGGGAAAGGCCTCGGGGCTACACCTTC
CASRSPRERPRGYTF
>once|TRBJ1-2|TRBV5-1|TRBD1
TGCGCCAGCAGCTGGGACAGGGCTGGCTACACCTTC
CASSWDRAGYTF
>.|TRBJ2-2|TRBV18|.
TGTGCCAGCTCACCCTTCGGGCAGGGTTCTTTGCAAGGCGGGGAGCTGTTTTTT
CASSPFGQGSLQGGELFF
>.|TRBJ1-1|TRBV6-5|.
TGTGCCAGCAACTTACAGGGATCCACTGAAGCTTTCTTT
CASNLQGSTEAFF
>.|TRBJ1-4|TRBV9|.
TGTGCCAGCAGCGTAGGGGACGGAACTAATGAAAAACTGTTTTTT
CASSVGDGTNEKLFF
>.|TRBJ2-1|TRBV29-1|TRBD2
TGCAGCGTTGAGGGGAGGGGACTAGCGGGAGGCATACAGGGTGAGCAGTTCTTC
CSVEGRGLAGGIQGEQFF
>.|TRBJ1-2|TRBV5-4|.
TGTGCCAGCAGCTTAACCGCCGGGACTAAGGGAGGCTATGGCTACACCTTC
CASSLTAGTKGGYGYTF
>.|TRBJ2-2|TRBV6-5|.
TGTGCCAGCAGTTACTCGACTGTCGGGGAGCTGTTTTTT
CASSYSTVGELFF
>.|TRBJ2-7|TRBV6-5|.
TGTGCCAGCAGTTCCAATCACGAGCAGTACTTC
CASSSNHEQYF
>.|TRBJ2-7|TRBV7-9|.
TGTGCCAGCAGCTTAGCGGGAGCCATCTACGAGCAGTACTTC
CASSLAGAIYEQYF
>.|TRBJ1-2|TRBV9|.
TGTGCCAGTCGGCAGGGCATGGGCTACACCTTC
CASRQGMGYTF
>.|TRBJ1-2|TRBV30|.
TGTGCCTGCGTAGGGTGGAACTATGGCTACACCTTC
CACVGWNYGYTF
>.|TRBJ1-5|TRBV19|.
TGTGCCAGTAGTAAGGACAGAGGAGGGCTTAATCAGCCCCAGCATTTT
CASSKDRGGLNQPQHF
>.|TRBJ2-1|TRBV7-9|.
TGTGCCAGCAGCTTAGCTACCGGACTCGGTAACAATGAGCAGTTCTTC
CASSLATGLGNNEQFF
>.|TRBJ2-5|TRBV11-2|.
TGTGCCAGCAGCTTTGGCAGGTTGGAGACCCAGTACTTC
CASSFGRLETQYF
>.|TRBJ1-2|TRBV2|TRBD1
TGTGCCAGCTCAGACAGGGTTTCCACCTTC
CASSDRVSTF
>.|TRBJ1-4|TRBV6-5|.
TGTGCCAGCAGTACGACCGGGCTGTCTAATGAAAAACTGTTTTTT
CASSTTGLSNEKLFF
>few|TRBJ1-2|TRBV30|.
TGTGCCTGGAGTGTTAACTATGGCTACACCTTC
CAWSVNYGYTF